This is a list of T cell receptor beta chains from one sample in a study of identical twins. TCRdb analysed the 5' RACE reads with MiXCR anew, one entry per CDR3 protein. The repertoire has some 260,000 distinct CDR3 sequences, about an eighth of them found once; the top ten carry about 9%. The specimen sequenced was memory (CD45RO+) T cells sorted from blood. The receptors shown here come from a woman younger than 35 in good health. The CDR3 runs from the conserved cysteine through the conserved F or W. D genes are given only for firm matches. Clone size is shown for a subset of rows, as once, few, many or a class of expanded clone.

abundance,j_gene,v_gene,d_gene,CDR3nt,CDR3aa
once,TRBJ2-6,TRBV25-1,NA,TGTGCCAGCAGTGAATCTGGGCCGGGGGCCAACGTCCTGACTTTC,CASSESGPGANVLTF
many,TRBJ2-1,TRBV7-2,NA,TGTGCCAGCAGCTTCTCTTCAGGGGTCGGAGATGAGCAGTTCTTC,CASSFSSGVGDEQFF
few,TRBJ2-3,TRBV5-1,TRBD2,TGCGCCAGCAGCCTACGGACTAGCGAGATAGATACGCAGTATTTT,CASSLRTSEIDTQYF
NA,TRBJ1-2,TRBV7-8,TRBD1,TGTGCCAGCAGCTTAGGGGGGACAGGGGGCGGCTATGGCTACACCTTC,CASSLGGTGGGYGYTF
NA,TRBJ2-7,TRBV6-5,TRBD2,TGTGCCAGCAGTTACTCTCCCACTAGCGGCCTTGGGGACGAGCAGTACTTC,CASSYSPTSGLGDEQYF
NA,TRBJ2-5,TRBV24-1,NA,TGTGCCACCAGTGACCGCCAAGAGACCCAGTACTTC,CATSDRQETQYF
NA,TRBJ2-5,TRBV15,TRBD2,TGTGCCACCACCGGCGGACCATTAGCGGGGAGGGAGACCCAGTACTTC,CATTGGPLAGRETQYF
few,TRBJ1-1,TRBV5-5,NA,TGTGCCAGCAGCACCGGACAGACGAACACTGAAGCTTTCTTT,CASSTGQTNTEAFF
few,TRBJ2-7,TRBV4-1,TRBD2,TGCGCCAGCAGCCAAGATTCCCAGCAGCGGGGCTACGAGCAGTACTTC,CASSQDSQQRGYEQYF
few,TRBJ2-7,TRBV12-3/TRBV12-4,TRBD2,TGTGCCAGCAGCGCCGGGACTAGCACGGCCGACGAGCAGTACTTC,CASSAGTSTADEQYF
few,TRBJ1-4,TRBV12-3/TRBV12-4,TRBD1,TGTGCCAGCAGGTGGATACAGGGGGGAGAAAAACTGTTTTTT,CASRWIQGGEKLFF
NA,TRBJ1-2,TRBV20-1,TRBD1,TGCAGTGCTAGGACGACAGGGGGCCTTACCTCGGCTGGCTACACCTTC,CSARTTGGLTSAGYTF
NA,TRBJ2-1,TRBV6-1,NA,TGTGCCAGCAGCGCTCGACAGGCCTCCTACAATGAGCAGTTCTTC,CASSARQASYNEQFF
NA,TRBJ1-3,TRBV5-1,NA,TGCGCCAGCGCCGAAGGGGTCGTCTCTGGAAACACCATATATTTT,CASAEGVVSGNTIYF
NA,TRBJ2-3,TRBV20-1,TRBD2,TGCAGTGCTAGACCGGGACTAGCGGTCCCCAATTTT,CSARPGLAVPNF
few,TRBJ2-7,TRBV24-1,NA,TGTGCCACGAGACGGTGGGGGGTTTCCTACGAGCAGTACTTC,CATRRWGVSYEQYF
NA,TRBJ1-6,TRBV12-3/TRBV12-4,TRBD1,TGTGCCAGCGCCCGACAGGGAGGCTATAATTCACCCCTCCACTTT,CASARQGGYNSPLHF
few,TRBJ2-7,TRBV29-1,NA,TGCAGCGTCCGCGGGACGGCGACCTACGAGCAGTACTTC,CSVRGTATYEQYF
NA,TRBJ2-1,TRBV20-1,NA,TGCAGTGCCCAGACCTACAATGAGCAGTTCTTC,CSAQTYNEQFF